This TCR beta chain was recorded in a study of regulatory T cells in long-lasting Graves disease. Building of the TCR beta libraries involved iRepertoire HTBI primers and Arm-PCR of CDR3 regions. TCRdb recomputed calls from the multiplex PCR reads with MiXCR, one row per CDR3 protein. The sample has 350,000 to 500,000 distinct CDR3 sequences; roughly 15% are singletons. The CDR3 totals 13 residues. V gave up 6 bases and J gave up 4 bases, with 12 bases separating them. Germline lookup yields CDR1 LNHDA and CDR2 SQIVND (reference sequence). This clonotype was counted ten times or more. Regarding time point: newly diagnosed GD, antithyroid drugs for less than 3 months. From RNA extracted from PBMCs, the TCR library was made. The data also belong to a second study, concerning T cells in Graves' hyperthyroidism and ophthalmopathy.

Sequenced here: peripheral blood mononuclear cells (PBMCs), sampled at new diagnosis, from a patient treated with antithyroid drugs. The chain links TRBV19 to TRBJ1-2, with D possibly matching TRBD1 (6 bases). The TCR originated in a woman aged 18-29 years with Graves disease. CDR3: CASSIDRSYGYTF. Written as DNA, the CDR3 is TGTGCCAGTAGCATCGACAGGAGCTATGGCTACACCTTC.